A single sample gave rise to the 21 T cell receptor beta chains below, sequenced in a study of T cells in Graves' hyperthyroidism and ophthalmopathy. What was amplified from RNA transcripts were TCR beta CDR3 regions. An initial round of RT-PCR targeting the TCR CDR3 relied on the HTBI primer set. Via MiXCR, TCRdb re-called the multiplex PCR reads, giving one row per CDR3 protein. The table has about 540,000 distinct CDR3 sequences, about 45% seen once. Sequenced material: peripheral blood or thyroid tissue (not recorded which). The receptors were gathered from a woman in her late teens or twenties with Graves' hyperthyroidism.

CDR3 sequence: CASSEEGSSGGYTF. CDR3 coding DNA: TGTGCCAGCAGTGAAGAGGGAAGCTCTGGAGGCTACACCTTC. The genes are TRBV2 and TRBJ1-2, with D hard to call. From germline, CDR1 is SNHLY and CDR2 FYNNEI. V dropped 1 base and J dropped 8 bases, with 14 bases sitting between them. The CDR3 length is 14 residues.

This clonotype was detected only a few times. The CDR3 region is CASAVGVTEAFF. CDR3 nucleotide sequence: TGTGCCAGCGCGGTCGGGGTCACTGAAGCTTTCTTT. The chain has TRBV2 and TRBJ1-1, with no clear D. V dropped 8 bases and J dropped 4 bases, with 11 bases sitting between them. Germline values: CDR1 SNHLY, CDR2 FYNNEI. The CDR3 covers 12 residues.

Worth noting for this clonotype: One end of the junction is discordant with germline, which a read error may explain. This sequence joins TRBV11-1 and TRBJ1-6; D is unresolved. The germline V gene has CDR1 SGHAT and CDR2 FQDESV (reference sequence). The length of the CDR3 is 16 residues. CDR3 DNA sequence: TGTGCCTGCAGCCTTTACTTGAGGGAAGACGGCTCACCCCTCCACTTT. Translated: CACSLYLREDGSPLHF.

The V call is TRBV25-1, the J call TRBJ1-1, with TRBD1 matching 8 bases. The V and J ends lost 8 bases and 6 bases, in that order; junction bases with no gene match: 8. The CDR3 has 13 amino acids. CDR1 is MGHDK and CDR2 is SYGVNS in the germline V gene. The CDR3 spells CASSGQGRSEAFF. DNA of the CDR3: TGTGCCAGCTCCGGACAGGGAAGGTCTGAAGCTTTCTTT.

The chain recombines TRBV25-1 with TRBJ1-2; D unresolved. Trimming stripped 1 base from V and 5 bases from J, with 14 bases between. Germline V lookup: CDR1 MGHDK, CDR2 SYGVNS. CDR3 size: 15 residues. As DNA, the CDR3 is TGTGCCAGCAGTGAATTTCGGGTCTTCGGTTATGGCTACACCTTC. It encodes CASSEFRVFGYGYTF.

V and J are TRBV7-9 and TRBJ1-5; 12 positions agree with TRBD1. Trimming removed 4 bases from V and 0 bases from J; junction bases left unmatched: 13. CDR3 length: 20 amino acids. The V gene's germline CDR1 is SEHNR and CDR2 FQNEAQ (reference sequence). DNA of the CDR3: TGTGCCAGCAGCTCCAAGGGACAGGGGGCGAGCATCTATAGCAATCAGCCCCAGCATTTT. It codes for CASSSKGQGASIYSNQPQHF.

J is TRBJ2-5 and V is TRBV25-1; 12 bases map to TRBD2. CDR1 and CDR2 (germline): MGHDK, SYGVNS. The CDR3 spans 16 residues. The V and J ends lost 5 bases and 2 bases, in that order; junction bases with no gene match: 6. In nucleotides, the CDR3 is TGTGCCAGCAGTTTTTTACTAGCGGGAGGACAAGAGACCCAGTACTTC. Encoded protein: CASSFLLAGGQETQYF.

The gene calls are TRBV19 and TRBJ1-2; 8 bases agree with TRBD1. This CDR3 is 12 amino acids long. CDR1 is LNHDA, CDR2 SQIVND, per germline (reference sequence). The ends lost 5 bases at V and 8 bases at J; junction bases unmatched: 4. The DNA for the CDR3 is TGTGCCAGTAGTGACAGGGGCGGCGGCTACACCTTC. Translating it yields CASSDRGGGYTF. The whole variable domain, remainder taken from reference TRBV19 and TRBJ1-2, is DGGITQSPKYLFRKEGQNVTLSCEQNLNHDAMYWYRQDPGQGLRLIYYSQIVNDFQKGDIAEGYSVSREKKESFPLTVTSAQKNPTAFYLCASSDRGGGYTFGSGTRLTVV.

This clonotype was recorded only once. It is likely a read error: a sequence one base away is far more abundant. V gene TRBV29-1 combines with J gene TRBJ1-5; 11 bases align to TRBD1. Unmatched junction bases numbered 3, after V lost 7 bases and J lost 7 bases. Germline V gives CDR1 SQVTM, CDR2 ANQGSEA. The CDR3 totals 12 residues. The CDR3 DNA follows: TGCAGCGAGGGACAGGGGGGGCAGCCCCAGCATTTT. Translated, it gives CSEGQGGQPQHF.

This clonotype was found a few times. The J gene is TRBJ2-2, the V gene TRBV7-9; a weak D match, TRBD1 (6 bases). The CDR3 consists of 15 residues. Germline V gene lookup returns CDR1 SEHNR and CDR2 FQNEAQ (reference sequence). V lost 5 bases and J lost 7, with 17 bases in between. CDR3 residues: CASSRTGNRDGELFF. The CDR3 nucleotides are TGTGCCAGCAGCCGAACAGGGAATCGGGACGGGGAGCTGTTTTTT. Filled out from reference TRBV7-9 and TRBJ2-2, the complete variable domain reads DTGVSQNPRHKITKRGQNVTFRCDPISEHNRLYWYRQTLGQGPEFLTYFQNEAQLEKSRLLSDRFSAERPKGSFSTLEIQRTEQGDSAMYLCASSRTGNRDGELFFGEGSRLTVL.

Here the CDR3 reads CASSLWTVRYEQYF. The CDR3 DNA reads as TGTGCCAGCAGCTTATGGACCGTCAGATACGAGCAGTACTTC. V usage is TRBV5-5 and J usage is TRBJ2-7; no reliable D call. CDR1 and CDR2 from the germline V gene are SGHKS and YYEKEE (reference sequence). The length of the CDR3 is 14 residues. Trimming took 2 bases from V and 4 from J, leaving 13 bases between them.

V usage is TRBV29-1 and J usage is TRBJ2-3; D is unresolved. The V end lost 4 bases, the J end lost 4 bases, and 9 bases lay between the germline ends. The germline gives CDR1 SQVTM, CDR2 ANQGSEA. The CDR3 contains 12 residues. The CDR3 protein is CSVGGGADTQYF. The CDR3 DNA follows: TGCAGCGTTGGCGGTGGCGCAGATACGCAGTATTTT.

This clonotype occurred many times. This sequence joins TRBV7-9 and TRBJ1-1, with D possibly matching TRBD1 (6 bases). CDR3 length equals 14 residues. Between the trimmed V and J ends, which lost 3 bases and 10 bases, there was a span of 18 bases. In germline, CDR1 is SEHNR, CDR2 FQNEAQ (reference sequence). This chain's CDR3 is CASSFGQGNDGAFF. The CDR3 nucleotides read TGTGCCAGCAGCTTCGGGCAGGGGAATGACGGAGCTTTCTTT.

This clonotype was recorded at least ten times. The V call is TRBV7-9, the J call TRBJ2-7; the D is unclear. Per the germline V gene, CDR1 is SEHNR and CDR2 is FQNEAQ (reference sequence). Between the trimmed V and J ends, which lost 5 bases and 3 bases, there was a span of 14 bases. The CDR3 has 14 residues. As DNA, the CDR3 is TGTGCCAGCAGCCCTCCCCTCTGGAGCTACGAGCAGTACTTC. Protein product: CASSPPLWSYEQYF.

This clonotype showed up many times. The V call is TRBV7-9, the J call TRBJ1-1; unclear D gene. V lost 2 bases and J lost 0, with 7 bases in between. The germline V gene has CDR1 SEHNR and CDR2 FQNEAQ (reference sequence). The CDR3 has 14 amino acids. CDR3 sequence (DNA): TGTGCCAGCAGCTTATCAGGACTGAACACTGAAGCTTTCTTT. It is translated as CASSLSGLNTEAFF.

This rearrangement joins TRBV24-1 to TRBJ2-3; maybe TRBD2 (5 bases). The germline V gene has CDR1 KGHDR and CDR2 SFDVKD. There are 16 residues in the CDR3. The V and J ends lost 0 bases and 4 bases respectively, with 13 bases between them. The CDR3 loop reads CATSDLSRGPADTQYF. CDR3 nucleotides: TGTGCCACCAGTGATTTGAGTCGCGGGCCCGCAGATACGCAGTATTTT.

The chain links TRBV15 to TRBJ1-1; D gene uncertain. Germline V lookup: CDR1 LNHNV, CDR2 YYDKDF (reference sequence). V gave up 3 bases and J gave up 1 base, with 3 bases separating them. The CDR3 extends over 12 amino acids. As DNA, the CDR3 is TGTGCCACCAGCAGTTCGAACACTGAAGCTTTCTTT. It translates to CATSSSNTEAFF.

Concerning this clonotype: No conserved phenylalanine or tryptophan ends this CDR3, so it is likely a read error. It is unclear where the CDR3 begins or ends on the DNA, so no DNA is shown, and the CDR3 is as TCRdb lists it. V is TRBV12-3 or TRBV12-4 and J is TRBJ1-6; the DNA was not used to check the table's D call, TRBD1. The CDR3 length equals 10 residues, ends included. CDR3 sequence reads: CASTSPGGNY.

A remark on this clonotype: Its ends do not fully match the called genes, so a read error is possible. CDR3 nucleotides: TGTGCCAGCAGCCCCGGGACAGACTATGGCTACGCCTTC. Amino acids: CASSPGTDYGYAF. V usage is TRBV7-6 and J usage is TRBJ1-2; 7 nucleotides align to TRBD1. Germline V gene sequence: CDR1 SGHVS, CDR2 FNYEAQ. The CDR3 consists of 13 residues.

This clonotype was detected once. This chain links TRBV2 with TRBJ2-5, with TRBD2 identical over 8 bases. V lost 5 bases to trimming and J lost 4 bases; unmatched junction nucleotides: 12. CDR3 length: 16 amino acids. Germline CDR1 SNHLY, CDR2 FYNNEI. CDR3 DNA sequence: TGTGCCAGCAGTTTTGCGGGACTAGGGAAAGGAGAGACCCAGTACTTC. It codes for CASSFAGLGKGETQYF.

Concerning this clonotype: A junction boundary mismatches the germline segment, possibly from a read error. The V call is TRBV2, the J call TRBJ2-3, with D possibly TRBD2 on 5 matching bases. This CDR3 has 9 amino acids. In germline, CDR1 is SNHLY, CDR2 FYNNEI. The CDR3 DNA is TGTGCCAGCAGTGAAGACGGGGATTTT. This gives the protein CASSEDGDF.